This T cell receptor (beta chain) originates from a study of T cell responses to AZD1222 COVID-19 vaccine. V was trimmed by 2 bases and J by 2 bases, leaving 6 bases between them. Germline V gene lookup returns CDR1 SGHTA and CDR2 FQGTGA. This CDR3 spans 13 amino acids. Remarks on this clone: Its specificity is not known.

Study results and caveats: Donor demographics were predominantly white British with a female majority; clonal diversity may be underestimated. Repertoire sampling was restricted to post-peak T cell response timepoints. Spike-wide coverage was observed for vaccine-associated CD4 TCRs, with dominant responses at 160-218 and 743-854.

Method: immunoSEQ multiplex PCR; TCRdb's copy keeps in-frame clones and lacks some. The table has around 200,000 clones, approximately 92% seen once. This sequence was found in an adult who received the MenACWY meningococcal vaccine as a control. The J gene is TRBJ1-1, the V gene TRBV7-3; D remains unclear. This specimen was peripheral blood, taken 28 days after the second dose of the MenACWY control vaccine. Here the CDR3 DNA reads TGTGCCAGCAGCTTATACGCCAACACTGAAGCTTTCTTT. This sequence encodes CASSLYANTEAFF.